The present T cell receptor beta chain was sequenced within a study of persistence of HIV-infected CD4 T cells. Looking at the study overall: A median of 8 years of suppressive ART preceded sampling.

This CDR3 contains 15 residues. CDR1 and CDR2 (germline): MGHRA, YSYEKL. V shed 0 bases and J 3 bases; nucleotides not matched to a gene: 4. Cells were stimulated with overlapping HIV-1 Gag 15-mer peptides. Memory cells lacking CD40L and CD69 with high CD45RO were sorted. This clone came up once. No antigen is known for it. The immunoSEQ assay was version 4, run in survey mode. This table comes from immunoSEQ multiplex PCR, and its TCRdb copy is limited to in-frame clones, with some not included. This table has approximately 40,000 clones, 70% to 80% appearing once. Study-wide points: Antigen-responding cells were enriched for degenerate expanded CDR3beta sequences.

The sequence derives from an adult man with HIV who was CMV-seropositive. The material was CD4+ T cells sorted from PBMCs after approximately 19-hour stimulation, obtained from a patient who received antiretroviral therapy. This chain joins TRBV4-1 and TRBJ1-2; 7 bases agree with TRBD1. The CDR3 sequence is CASSQDRDSDYGYTF. CDR3 in DNA: TGCGCCAGCAGCCAAGATCGGGACAGTGACTATGGCTACACCTTC.